This passage covers 20 T cell receptor beta chains from one sample sequenced in a study of T cell repertoires in cytomegalovirus infection. TCRdb re-called the reads with MiXCR, one entry per CDR3 protein. The sample yields 40,000 to 60,000 distinct CDR3 sequences, about a fifth seen once. Their target antigens are unknown. This specimen was CD8+ T cells from cultured PBMCs, taken from culture after CMV antigen stimulation. The receptors come from a human donor in good health (CMV status not recorded). Some clones in this sample may be carry-over from other donors' samples.

In this sample, this clonotype turned up a few times. The rearrangement links TRBV20-1 to TRBJ2-7; 7 bases agree with TRBD2. The CDR3 extends over 13 amino acids. V gave up 4 bases and J gave up 5 bases; unmatched junction bases: 8. Germline V lookup: CDR1 DFQATT, CDR2 SNEGSKA (reference sequence). CDR3 bases: TGCAGTGCTACTCGGACTAGTCCAAACGAGCAGTACTTC. This codes for CSATRTSPNEQYF.

This clonotype was seen a single time. The chain couples TRBV7-6 to TRBJ2-7; 9 bases are shared with TRBD2. There are 15 residues in the CDR3. J lost 5 bases, V lost 0 bases, and 5 bases had no gene match. Germline V gene data show CDR1 as SGHVS and CDR2 as FNYEAQ. The CDR3 region is CASSLAGREGDEQYF. The CDR3 DNA follows: TGTGCCAGCAGCTTAGCCGGGCGGGAGGGTGACGAGCAGTACTTC. Full variable domain (remainder filled in from reference TRBV7-6 and TRBJ2-7): GAGVSQSPRYKVTKRGQDVALRCDPISGHVSLYWYRQALGQGPEFLTYFNYEAQQDKSGLPNDRFSAERPEGSISTLTIQRTEQRDSAMYRCASSLAGREGDEQYFGPGTRLTVT.

The chain carries TRBV7-2 and TRBJ1-5; D is uncertain. V gave up 2 bases and J gave up 1 base, with 12 bases separating them. The CDR3 is 16 amino acids. From germline, CDR1 is SGHTA and CDR2 FQGNSA. The CDR3 region is CASSLFEAGSNQPQHF. CDR3 nucleotide sequence: TGTGCCAGCAGCTTATTCGAGGCCGGGAGCAATCAGCCCCAGCATTTT.

V usage is TRBV7-6 and J usage is TRBJ1-1; TRBD1 matches 11 bases. After removal of 4 bases from V and 4 bases from J, the junction contained 2 bases not matched to a gene. The V gene's germline CDR1 is SGHVS and CDR2 FNYEAQ. This CDR3 spans 14 amino acids. CDR3 amino acids: CASSSGTGGTEAFF. The DNA of the CDR3 is TGTGCCAGCAGCTCAGGGACAGGGGGCACTGAAGCTTTCTTT.

This clonotype was detected only a few times. The CDR3 coding sequence is TGTGCCAGCAGCTTAGCTTCCGGGACACGGGAGCAGTTCTTC. It codes for CASSLASGTREQFF. The chain couples TRBV7-2 to TRBJ2-1; perhaps TRBD1 as D (6 bases). This CDR3 spans 14 amino acids. The V gene lost 0 bases and the J gene lost 10 bases, with 13 bases spanning the gap. The germline V gene encodes CDR1 SGHTA and CDR2 FQGNSA.

This clonotype was observed a handful of times. The chain combines TRBV7-6 with TRBJ2-1; 8 nucleotides match TRBD2. CDR3 length equals 17 residues. The V gene's germline CDR1 is SGHVS and CDR2 FNYEAQ. V lost 1 base, J lost 5 bases, and 10 bases stayed unmatched. The CDR3 DNA is TGTGCCAGCAGCTTAGAGTGGGAGCGGGAGCTGGACAATGAGCAGTTCTTC. It yields the protein CASSLEWERELDNEQFF.

The chain joins TRBV19 to TRBJ2-1; D is ambiguous. V shed 6 bases and J shed 0 bases, with 12 bases lying between them. The germline CDR1 and CDR2 sequences are LNHDA and SQIVND (reference sequence). This CDR3 has 15 amino acids. For the CDR3, the DNA is TGTGCCAGTAGCCCCTCAGTGAGCTCCTACAATGAGCAGTTCTTC. It yields the protein CASSPSVSSYNEQFF.

This clonotype was seen a few times. The chain recombines TRBV19 with TRBJ1-6; D gene uncertain. Germline V gives CDR1 LNHDA, CDR2 SQIVND (reference sequence). V gave up 5 bases and J gave up 9 bases, with 14 bases separating them. The CDR3 loop spans 14 amino acids. The CDR3 reads CASSWQFQASPLHF. The CDR3 nucleotides are TGTGCCAGTAGTTGGCAGTTTCAGGCTTCACCCCTCCACTTT.

The chain employs TRBV6-2 or TRBV6-3 and TRBJ2-7, with 7 bases fitting TRBD1. V was pared by 0 bases and J by 2 bases, with 1 base of the junction left unmatched. Germline CDR1 is MNHEY and CDR2 is SVGEGT. The CDR3 is 14 residues long. CDR3 coding DNA: TGTGCCAGCAGTTACTCTGGGACAGCCTACGAGCAGTACTTC. Amino acid sequence: CASSYSGTAYEQYF.

The V gene is TRBV18, the J gene TRBJ2-7; TRBD1 agrees at 8 bases. V shed 6 bases and J 2 bases; nucleotides not matched to a gene: 6. Germline CDR1 reads KGHSH; CDR2 reads LQKENI. This CDR3 comprises 14 residues. CDR3 region: CASSGGQVPYEQYF. In nucleotides, the CDR3 is TGTGCCAGCTCTGGGGGACAGGTACCCTACGAGCAGTACTTC.

This clonotype turned up a few times. The rearrangement uses TRBV27 and TRBJ2-7, with D possibly being TRBD2 (6 bases). The V and J ends lost 0 bases and 3 bases respectively, with 6 bases between them. The CDR3 loop spans 13 amino acids. The germline gives CDR1 MNHEY, CDR2 SMNVEV (reference sequence). The CDR3 region has the DNA TGTGCCAGCAGTTTATCTAGCGGCTACGAGCAGTACTTC. This sequence encodes CASSLSSGYEQYF.

The rearrangement uses TRBV15 and TRBJ1-1; possible D gene TRBD1, 6 bases. Trimming removed 3 bases from V and 3 bases from J, with 11 bases in between. The germline gives CDR1 LNHNV, CDR2 YYDKDF (reference sequence). The CDR3 totals 14 residues. CDR3 sequence: CATSSGGLHTEAFF. CDR3 coding DNA: TGTGCCACCAGCAGCGGGGGCCTACACACTGAAGCTTTCTTT.

This clonotype was seen only once. This sequence joins TRBV11-1 and TRBJ1-2; TRBD1 agrees at 7 bases. The CDR3 has 16 amino acids. The V segment lost 2 bases and the J segment 2 bases; nucleotides outside the gene matches: 8. Germline CDR1 reads SGHAT; CDR2 reads FQDESV (reference sequence). CDR3 nucleotides: TGTGCCAGCAGCTTAACTCCCACGGGACAGAACTATGGCTACACCTTC. Amino acids: CASSLTPTGQNYGYTF.

The chain has TRBV7-8 and TRBJ2-1; D call uncertain. Per germline, CDR1 SGHVS and CDR2 FQNEAQ. Trimming cost V 0 bases and J 4 bases, with 7 bases left between them. This CDR3 region has 14 residues. The chain's CDR3 is CASSLAGVYNEQFF. The DNA of the CDR3 is TGTGCCAGCAGCTTAGCGGGCGTATACAATGAGCAGTTCTTC.

At least ten counts were recorded for this clonotype. This sequence joins TRBV7-2 and TRBJ2-3; 8 bases map to TRBD1. This CDR3 comprises 14 residues. V dropped 5 bases and J dropped 0; count of bases not matched to a gene: 1. The V gene's germline CDR1 is SGHTA and CDR2 FQGNSA. The CDR3 DNA reads as TGTGCCAGCAGCCGGGACAGGAGCACAGATACGCAGTATTTT. The encoded protein is CASSRDRSTDTQYF.

This chain connects TRBV7-8 to TRBJ2-1; TRBD2 aligns across 7 bases. Looked up from germline, CDR1 is SGHVS and CDR2 is FQNEAQ. CDR3 length equals 15 residues. With 5 bases clipped from V and 8 bases from J, the junction kept 12 bases outside the gene matches. The CDR3 protein is CASSPSPFGGYEQFF. DNA for the CDR3: TGTGCCAGCAGCCCCTCCCCTTTCGGGGGGTATGAGCAGTTCTTC.

V and J are TRBV4-1 and TRBJ1-6; no reliable D call. CDR1 is MGHRA, CDR2 YSYEKL, per germline. With 0 bases removed from V and 9 bases from J, the gap between germline ends came to 6 bases. The CDR3 consists of 13 residues. CDR3 sequence: CASSQDRASPLHF. For the CDR3, the DNA is TGCGCCAGCAGCCAAGATCGAGCTTCACCCCTCCACTTT.

This clonotype turned up a few times. The chain employs TRBV11-1 and TRBJ1-1, with D uncertain. This CDR3 is built from 15 residues. V was trimmed by 3 bases and J by 1 base, leaving 12 bases between them. Germline values: CDR1 SGHAT, CDR2 FQDESV (reference sequence). The CDR3 is CASSFARGPNTEAFF. The DNA for the CDR3 is TGTGCCAGCAGCTTCGCCCGAGGACCGAACACTGAAGCTTTCTTT.

CDR3 loop: CASSYWTSGGNEQFF. Here the CDR3 DNA reads TGTGCCAGCAGTTATTGGACTAGCGGGGGTAATGAGCAGTTCTTC. This chain joins TRBV6-2 or TRBV6-3 and TRBJ2-1; 13 positions agree with TRBD2. V shed 3 bases and J 7 bases; nucleotides not matched to a gene: 3. This CDR3 region has 15 residues. Germline V CDR1 and CDR2: MNHEY, SVGEGT.

CDR3 loop: CASSPVWSYEQYF. In DNA, the CDR3 is TGTGCCAGCAGCCCCGTTTGGTCCTACGAGCAGTACTTC. The chain couples TRBV7-8 to TRBJ2-7; D gene uncertain. The CDR3 is made up of 13 amino acids. V was pared by 5 bases and J by 1 base, with 9 bases between. Germline CDR1 SGHVS, CDR2 FQNEAQ.